The clone carrying this T cell receptor (beta chain) showed up just a few times. Its antigen is still unknown. These data originate in a study of cytomegalovirus exposure and HLA in healthy donors. The PCR had 60 Vbeta and 13 Jbeta primers. Original data processing: A follow-up analysis tallied about 88 million unique TCR beta chains, 9 million to 11 million shared. Using immunoSEQ multiplex PCR, the repertoire was profiled, and TCRdb retains in-frame clones only, with some absent. Clone size and V and J calls were adopted from that table, with D and trimming inferred from the DNA. The sample lists about 130,000 clones; 17% were seen once. Study-wide results and caveats: An analysis was carried out at a later point. It showed that HLA-associated TCR beta chains were more clonally expanded than equally common non-associated chains.

Trimming took off 4 bases at V and 4 bases at J, with 13 bases between the two ends. Germline lookup yields CDR1 MDHEN and CDR2 SYDVKM. There are 15 residues in the CDR3. The specimen sequenced was PBMCs. The chain has TRBV28 and TRBJ2-2, with a weak D call TRBD2 (5 bases). The TCR was taken from a female donor in good health and CMV-seropositive. The CDR3: CASSSNGLGTGELFF. The CDR3 nucleotides are TGTGCCAGCAGTTCGAACGGACTGGGCACCGGGGAGCTGTTTTTT.